The next 18 T cell receptor beta chains were all read from a single sample in a study of T cell changes during pregnancy in multiple sclerosis. This table comes from immunoSEQ multiplex PCR, and its TCRdb copy is limited to in-frame clones, with some not included. The sample contains 65,000 to 80,000 clones, about nine tenths of which appear only once. The sample consisted of peripheral blood, taken in the third trimester of pregnancy. The receptors were sampled from a female donor with multiple sclerosis, enrolled in a pregnancy study.

The chain employs TRBV2 and TRBJ2-7; D may be TRBD1 (7 bases). The CDR3 runs to 14 residues. Trimming pared 6 bases from V and 4 bases from J, leaving 16 bases between. Germline V gene data show CDR1 as SNHLY and CDR2 as FYNNEI. CDR3 region: CASRPRQGGYEQYF. CDR3 sequence (DNA): TGTGCCAGCAGACCTAGACAGGGAGGTTACGAGCAGTACTTC.

The genes are TRBV19 and TRBJ1-4; 7 bases match TRBD1. This CDR3 has 13 residues. Losses at the gene ends were 5 bases for V and 10 bases for J; bases not matched to a gene: 7. Germline V gene data show CDR1 as LNHDA and CDR2 as SQIVND (reference sequence). The CDR3 region is CASSGGDRAKLFF. The CDR3 nucleotides are TGTGCCAGTAGTGGGGGTGACAGGGCAAAACTGTTTTTT.

The gene calls are TRBV5-1 and TRBJ2-1, with 9 nucleotides matching TRBD2. The germline V gene encodes CDR1 SGHRS and CDR2 YFSETQ. J lost 9 bases, V lost 4 bases, and 14 bases had no gene match. The CDR3 totals 16 residues. Written as DNA, the CDR3 is TGCGCCAGCAGCCGCTCGAATCCCAGCGGGAGGAGTGAGCAGTTCTTC. It yields the protein CASSRSNPSGRSEQFF.

The rearrangement joins TRBV19 to TRBJ2-2, with D unresolved. Germline V gene data show CDR1 as LNHDA and CDR2 as SQIVND (reference sequence). The CDR3 extends over 12 amino acids. The V and J ends lost 3 bases and 9 bases respectively, with 8 bases between them. This CDR3 is CASSMAARELFF. CDR3 bases: TGTGCCAGTAGTATGGCCGCCAGGGAGCTGTTTTTT. The variable domain in full, completed from reference TRBV19 and TRBJ2-2, reads DGGITQSPKYLFRKEGQNVTLSCEQNLNHDAMYWYRQDPGQGLRLIYYSQIVNDFQKGDIAEGYSVSREKKESFPLTVTSAQKNPTAFYLCASSMAARELFFGEGSRLTVL.

This chain links TRBV5-1 with TRBJ2-5; possible D gene TRBD2, 5 bases. V lost 4 bases and J lost 4, with 11 bases in between. Looked up from germline, CDR1 is SGHRS and CDR2 is YFSETQ. The CDR3 is 13 residues long. Here the CDR3 reads CASSRTSGETQYF. The CDR3 bases are TGCGCCAGCAGCCGGACTTCGGGAGAGACCCAGTACTTC.

This chain uses TRBV6-4 with TRBJ2-1; 12 nucleotides align to TRBD2. The CDR3 contains 15 residues. V shed 6 bases and J 7 bases; nucleotides not matched to a gene: 7. CDR1 is MRHNA and CDR2 is SNTAGT in the germline V gene. DNA of the CDR3: TGTGCCAGCAGGGCCGGACTAGCGGGGAGTAATGAGCAGTTCTTC. It yields the protein CASRAGLAGSNEQFF.

To note about this clone: The sample contains more than one DNA sequence encoding this CDR3. The rearrangement joins TRBV6-6 to TRBJ1-1; D remains unclear. Trimming removed 0 bases at V and 1 base at J, with 6 bases between. The CDR3 runs to 14 residues. Germline values: CDR1 MNHNY, CDR2 SVGAGI (reference sequence). The CDR3 protein is CASSYSTANTEAFF. In DNA, the CDR3 is TGTGCCAGCAGTTACTCTACAGCGAACACTGAAGCTTTCTTT.

The chain links TRBV12-2 to TRBJ2-6; the table's D call, TRBD1, was not checked against the DNA. TRBV12-2 is a pseudogene locus. CDR3 length equals 20 residues. As DNA, the CDR3 is TGTGCAAGTCGCTTAGCAAGAACAGGACAACCGCTCTCTGGGGCCAACGTCCTGACTTTC. Residues: CASRLARTGQPLSGANVLTF.

The gene calls are TRBV5-1 and TRBJ2-2; 11 nucleotides align to TRBD2. V lost 4 bases to trimming and J lost 1 base; unmatched junction nucleotides: 6. Germline-derived CDR1 and CDR2 are SGHRS and YFSETQ. CDR3 length equals 17 residues. The CDR3 DNA is TGCGCCAGCAGCCGGAGGCTAGCGGGGGGGAACACCGGGGAGCTGTTTTTT. Translated, it gives CASSRRLAGGNTGELFF.

The chain couples TRBV9 to TRBJ1-1, with D possibly being TRBD1 (5 bases). Trimming took 0 bases from V and 0 from J, leaving 24 bases between them. The CDR3 runs to 20 residues. Looked up from germline, CDR1 is SGDLS and CDR2 is YYNGEE. CDR3 amino acids: CASSVGGAYDRRRVNTEAFF. CDR3 nucleotide sequence: TGTGCCAGCAGCGTAGGTGGAGCCTATGATCGTCGCAGGGTGAACACTGAAGCTTTCTTT.

This clone was seen just once. The J gene is TRBJ1-1, the V gene TRBV4-1, with a tentative D call TRBD1 (6 bases). The CDR3 has 18 amino acids. Germline lookup yields CDR1 MGHRA and CDR2 YSYEKL. V was cut by 1 base and J by 3 bases, with 21 bases left in between. The CDR3 DNA reads TGCGCCAGCAGCCAAGGGGGGCGTGGGGGGGGTAGCGACACTGAAGCTTTCTTT. Its protein product is CASSQGGRGGGSDTEAFF.

This clone has a handful of counts. CDR3 sequence reads: CASSPTGTGGTEAFF. DNA of the CDR3: TGTGCCAGCAGTCCTACCGGGACGGGGGGAACTGAAGCTTTCTTT. The chain carries TRBV6-5 and TRBJ1-1, with a weak D call TRBD1 (5 bases). The CDR3 covers 15 residues. V was pared by 5 bases and J by 5 bases, with 18 bases between. In germline, CDR1 is MNHEY, CDR2 SVGAGI.

The table lists this clone with a count of one. This chain links TRBV6-4 with TRBJ2-3; 9 bases map to TRBD2. J was trimmed by 2 bases and V by 0 bases; bases with no gene match: 3. The CDR3 totals 16 residues. Germline CDR1 MRHNA, CDR2 SNTAGT. CDR3 region: CASSDSSSGDTDTQYF. In nucleotides, the CDR3 is TGTGCCAGCAGTGACTCGTCTAGCGGGGACACAGATACGCAGTATTTT.

The V call is TRBV11-2, the J call TRBJ2-5; D is unresolved. V was shortened by 5 bases and J by 5 bases, with 15 bases between the two germline ends. CDR3 length equals 14 residues. Germline V gives CDR1 SGHAT, CDR2 FQNNGV. The CDR3 DNA reads TGTGCCAGCAGCCCACTACTTACCCAGGAGACCCAGTACTTC. Its protein product is CASSPLLTQETQYF. Filled out from reference TRBV11-2 and TRBJ2-5, the complete variable domain reads EAGVAQSPRYKIIEKRQSVAFWCNPISGHATLYWYQQILGQGPKLLIQFQNNGVVDDSQLPKDRFSAERLKGVDSTLKIQPAKLEDSAVYLCASSPLLTQETQYFGPGTRLLVL.

The chain has TRBV29-1 and TRBJ2-3; possible D gene TRBD1, 5 bases. Germline V gives CDR1 SQVTM, CDR2 ANQGSEA. The CDR3 totals 13 residues. CDR3 DNA: TGCGGCACAACAGGACCTCTCACAGATACGCAGTATTTT. Translating gives CGTTGPLTDTQYF.

V usage is TRBV7-3 and J usage is TRBJ1-1, with D unclear. The CDR3 totals 13 residues. V lost 5 bases to trimming and J lost 1 base, with 8 bases between them. Germline V gene lookup returns CDR1 SGHTA and CDR2 FQGTGA. CDR3 in DNA: TGTGCCAGCAGCGCCCACACGAACACTGAAGCTTTCTTT. Translation: CASSAHTNTEAFF.

The chain couples TRBV30 to TRBJ1-2; D is unclear. CDR1 GTSNPN and CDR2 SVGIG come from the germline V gene (reference sequence). The CDR3 spans 15 residues. Trimming pared 5 bases from V and 0 bases from J, leaving 16 bases between. The CDR3 here is CAWVEMAGTNYGYTF. The CDR3 bases are TGTGCCTGGGTGGAAATGGCAGGCACTAACTATGGCTACACCTTC.

The gene calls are TRBV4-1 and TRBJ1-4, with 7 bases aligning to TRBD1. After removal of 1 base from V and 1 base from J, the junction contained 6 bases not matched to a gene. This CDR3 is built from 17 residues. Germline CDR1 reads MGHRA; CDR2 reads YSYEKL. The CDR3 loop reads CASSQGQGRLTNEKLFF. The CDR3, as DNA: TGCGCCAGCAGCCAAGGACAGGGTCGATTAACTAATGAAAAACTGTTTTTT.